These T cell receptor beta chains were read from a single sample in a study of T-cell reconstitution after alpha-beta-depleted transplantation in children. Via MiXCR, TCRdb re-called the PCR reads, giving one row per CDR3 protein. The sample holds about 310,000 distinct CDR3 sequences; 23% are singletons and the top ten take approximately 11%. The sequencing here drew on PBMCs, mostly from graft donor cells, taken 180 days after TCRalphabeta/CD19-depleted stem cell transplant. The receptors were gathered from a male patient under 18 who had a stem cell transplant for acute lymphoblastic leukemia, so the T cells may come from the graft donor. CDR3s include the opening cysteine and the closing phenylalanine or tryptophan. The D gene is left open where the match is weak.

TRBD2	TRBV20-1	19	CSARDWGQVRGRALDTQYF
-	TRBV11-1	14	CASSRRPVNEKLFF
TRBD1	TRBV3-1	17	CASSQAGQGARDGELFF
-	TRBV7-6	13	CASSPELNTEAFF
-	TRBV28	12	CASSSFLFEQYF
TRBD2	TRBV4-2	17	CASSQVASGSFTDTQYF
-	TRBV5-1	15	CASSWGTFSYNEQFF
-	TRBV7-2	14	CASSQLRRGGEAFF
-	TRBV7-2	13	CASSLRGVNGQFF
-	TRBV5-4	13	CASSQDKNTEAFF
-	TRBV20-1	13	CSAKGRFTGELFF
-	TRBV6-6	10	CASSSIEAFF
TRBD2	TRBV3-1	15	CASSQELAGQETQYF
TRBD2	TRBV7-3	14	CASSGRVHQETQYF
TRBD1	TRBV5-1	13	CASSFTGGDGDTF
TRBD1	TRBV6-1	15	CASSPGQAWGTEAFF
TRBD2	TRBV4-1	14	CASSHGGGVYEQYF
-	TRBV5-1	15	CASSFTRSGPYEQYF
-	TRBV6-5	14	CASSWGRGWQPQHF
TRBD1	TRBV6-1	15	CASSKDRGPNTEAFF
-	TRBV10-3	13	CATSLGYQETQYF
TRBD2	TRBV6-7	17	CASSSTSGRDSYNEQFF
-	TRBV14	15	CASSHGTSDWYEQYF
TRBD2	TRBV20-1	19	CCARDIPIRTSGRRYEQYF
-	TRBV21-1	15	CASSKDGGPPYEQYF
-	TRBV15	13	CATSRDRGETQYF
TRBD1	TRBV5-1	16	CASSNTGTANTGELFF
TRBD1	TRBV16	12	CASSRTGIEQYF
-	TRBV20-1	15	CSARDLGSGAPEEYF
TRBD1	TRBV18	17	CASSRGSQGASNTEAFF
-	TRBV5-6	14	CASSLEQVLYEQYF
-	TRBV5-1	14	CASSLGSAADTQYF
-	TRBV12-3/TRBV12-4	13	CASSLIMRDIQYF
TRBD2	TRBV5-1	17	CASSLGGGLAVPYEQYF
-	TRBV5-1	16	CASSWGPLEAGNTIYF
-	TRBV20-1	15	CSAPTRLWGDNEQFF
-	TRBV14	16	CASSQGVLANHNEQFF
TRBD2	TRBV24-1	14	CATSLTSGRHEQFF
-	TRBV2	14	CASRGTANTGELFF
-	TRBV29-1	14	CSVGQRLSYNEQLF
TRBD2	TRBV20-1	18	CSAPWGPFSGRRYNEQFF
-	TRBV20-1	12	CSARGWDEKLFF
TRBD2	TRBV7-2	15	CASSLVPGRGYEQYF
TRBD1	TRBV20-1	15	CSVRKPRTGGTEAFF
-	TRBV4-1	12	CASSQDLNGYTF
TRBD1	TRBV29-1	13	CSVEGPGGDGYTF
-	TRBV10-1	14	CASRRLVNTGELFF
-	TRBV7-9	15	CASTLPGQNSYEQYF
TRBD1	TRBV11-2	17	CASSFNSGGRSYNEQFF
-	TRBV5-1	16	CASSLGIRGPDTEVFF
-	TRBV2	18	CASRSEAGGFAYQETQYF
-	TRBV12-3/TRBV12-4	17	CASNSLSNRGVRTEAFF
-	TRBV7-2	14	CASSLRGRNTEAFF